This T cell receptor beta chain emerged from a study of cytomegalovirus exposure and HLA in healthy donors. The V and J ends lost 5 bases and 0 bases respectively, with 14 bases between them. Per germline, CDR1 PRHDT and CDR2 FYEKMQ (reference sequence). The CDR3 runs 16 residues. To note about this clone: Its antigen is not known.

The study's findings and limits: TRBV6-2, TRBV6-3 and other indistinguishable V segments were excluded.

Researchers ran the PCR with 60 Vbeta and 13 Jbeta primers. Clones were sequenced by immunoSEQ multiplex PCR, and TCRdb holds only the in-frame ones, with some missing. The data hold about 200,000 clones, with 60% to 80% observed a single time. This sequence was found in a male donor in good health and CMV-seronegative. Sequenced sample: PBMCs. This chain joins TRBV13 and TRBJ2-1; D is unresolved. CDR3: CASSTRSESSYNEQFF. In DNA, the CDR3 is TGTGCCAGCAGCACCCGAAGCGAGAGCTCCTACAATGAGCAGTTCTTC. The full variable domain, with the rest looked up from reference TRBV13 and TRBJ2-1, is AAGVIQSPRHLIKEKRETATLKCYPIPRHDTVYWYQQGPGQDPQFLISFYEKMQSDKGSIPDRFSAQQFSDYHSELNMSSLELGDSALYFCASSTRSESSYNEQFFGPGTRLTVL.